The entry below gives a single T cell receptor beta chain sequence along with its context. What it binds is unknown. This sample is part of a study of T cells in Graves' hyperthyroidism and ophthalmopathy. Germline V CDR1 and CDR2: DFQATT, SNEGSKA (reference sequence). The ends were cut back, 4 bases at V and 0 bases at J, with 13 bases in the middle. The CDR3 totals 16 residues. Whole-study results and caveats: Also found in blood were most expanded thyroid clonotypes above 0.001.

Researchers took RNA transcripts and amplified the TCR beta CDR3 regions from them. In the first-round RT-PCR of the TCR CDR3, the HTBI primer set was used. A single record per CDR3 protein comes from TCRdb applying MiXCR to the multiplex PCR reads. Of roughly 420,000 distinct CDR3 sequences listed, roughly 15% are singletons. The chain links TRBV20-1 to TRBJ2-6; D gene uncertain. Sequencing input: blood. The clonotype comes from a woman aged 18-35 years with Graves' hyperthyroidism. CDR3 loop: CSATETRASGANVLTF. CDR3 sequence (DNA): TGCAGTGCTACCGAGACCCGCGCCTCTGGGGCCAACGTCCTGACTTTC.